Presented here are 23 T cell receptor beta chains from one specimen sequenced in a study of T cell responses to AZD1222 COVID-19 vaccine. Assay: immunoSEQ multiplex PCR; the TCRdb copy retains only in-frame clones and omits some. The sample lists tens of thousands of clones, 81% occurring once. The sequences come from peripheral blood, collected 28 days after the second AZD1222 dose. The source of these receptors is an adult who received the AZD1222 COVID-19 vaccine.

This clone has only one observation. The V and J genes are TRBV24-1 and TRBJ2-1, with D tentatively TRBD1 (5 bases). CDR1 and CDR2 from the germline V gene are KGHDR and SFDVKD. The CDR3 sequence is 11 residues long. Trimming cost V 6 bases and J 6 bases, with 5 bases left between them. The CDR3 region is CATSRGNEQFF. The CDR3 coding sequence is TGTGCCACCAGTAGGGGCAATGAGCAGTTCTTC.

The chain joins TRBV7-2 to TRBJ2-2, with D possibly being TRBD2 (5 bases). The CDR3 runs 14 residues. The germline V gene encodes CDR1 SGHTA and CDR2 FQGNSA. The germline V and J ends were trimmed by 2 bases and 4 bases, with 8 bases remaining between them. The CDR3 sequence: CASSLRGPTGELFF. The CDR3 DNA reads TGTGCCAGCAGCTTACGCGGGCCCACCGGGGAGCTGTTTTTT.

This chain links TRBV12-3 or TRBV12-4 with TRBJ2-1; D is possibly TRBD2 (5 bases). V was pared by 3 bases and J by 10 bases, with 7 bases between. The CDR3 loop spans 11 amino acids. The CDR3 region has the DNA TGTGCCAGCAGTTTGACTAAGGAGCAGTTCTTC. Amino acid sequence: CASSLTKEQFF.

V and J are TRBV7-9 and TRBJ2-7; unclear D gene. Trimming cost V 0 bases and J 6 bases, with 9 bases left between them. The CDR3 totals 13 residues. Germline V CDR1 and CDR2: SEHNR, FQNEAQ (reference sequence). The CDR3 here is CASSLAQWGEQYF. CDR3 sequence (DNA): TGTGCCAGCAGCTTAGCGCAGTGGGGCGAGCAGTACTTC.

V gene TRBV6-5 combines with J gene TRBJ2-1; D not resolved. This CDR3 contains 11 residues. V lost 4 bases and J lost 9, with 7 bases in between. Germline V lookup: CDR1 MNHEY, CDR2 SVGAGI. The CDR3 DNA reads TGTGCCAGCAGTTCATGGGGTGAGCAGTTCTTC. It encodes CASSSWGEQFF.

This chain joins TRBV7-2 and TRBJ2-3, with TRBD2 matching 9 bases. Germline-derived CDR1 and CDR2 are SGHTA and FQGNSA. The CDR3 spans 16 residues. With V trimmed by 3 bases and J by 4 bases, 8 bases remained unmatched. The CDR3 loop reads CASSLAGGPRADTQYF. The DNA of the CDR3 is TGTGCCAGCAGCTTGGCGGGAGGGCCTCGGGCAGATACGCAGTATTTT.

The gene calls are TRBV18 and TRBJ1-4; maybe TRBD1 (6 bases). Trimming shortened V by 2 bases and J by 8 bases, and 12 bases separated the two germline ends. Germline assignment: CDR1 KGHSH and CDR2 LQKENI. The CDR3 sequence is 14 residues long. The CDR3 nucleotides read TGTGCCAGCTCACCAGGACAGATAATGGAAAAACTGTTTTTT. Its protein is CASSPGQIMEKLFF. The full variable domain, rest sourced from reference TRBV18 and TRBJ1-4, is NAGVMQNPRHLVRRRGQEARLRCSPMKGHSHVYWYRQLPEEGLKFMVYLQKENIIDESGMPKERFSAEFPKEGPSILRIQQVVRGDSAAYFCASSPGQIMEKLFFGSGTQLSVL.

The V gene is TRBV5-5, the J gene TRBJ1-3; maybe TRBD1 (5 bases). The V gene's germline CDR1 is SGHKS and CDR2 YYEKEE (reference sequence). V shed 0 bases and J shed 0 bases, with 13 bases lying between them. CDR3 length equals 17 residues. In DNA, the CDR3 is TGTGCCAGCAGCTTGGAGGGGCAGATCAGCTCTGGAAACACCATATATTTT. Amino acids: CASSLEGQISSGNTIYF.

The chain combines TRBV6-5 with TRBJ2-7; tentatively, D is TRBD2 (5 bases). Trimming took off 2 bases at V and 8 bases at J, with 16 bases between the two ends. Germline values: CDR1 MNHEY, CDR2 SVGAGI. The CDR3 loop spans 14 amino acids. CDR3: CASSYGQHRGQQYF. The CDR3 DNA sequence: TGTGCCAGCAGTTACGGGCAGCATCGAGGGCAGCAGTACTTC.

This sequence joins TRBV6-6 and TRBJ2-7; D is ambiguous. The V and J ends lost 3 bases and 3 bases respectively, with 9 bases between them. This CDR3 is built from 13 residues. Per germline, CDR1 MNHNY and CDR2 SVGAGI (reference sequence). The CDR3 region is CASSYSQIYEQYF. In DNA form, the CDR3 reads TGTGCCAGCAGTTATAGTCAGATCTACGAGCAGTACTTC.

This chain joins TRBV6-2 or TRBV6-3 and TRBJ2-7; TRBD2 aligns across 9 bases. The CDR3 contains 14 residues. Looked up from germline, CDR1 is MNHEY and CDR2 is SVGEGT. V was pared by 6 bases and J by 7 bases, with 10 bases of the junction left unmatched. The CDR3, as DNA: TGTGCCAGCAGCTCCCCACTGGCGGGAGGGGAGCAGTACTTC. Translation: CASSSPLAGGEQYF.

This rearrangement joins TRBV9 to TRBJ1-4; 9 positions agree with TRBD1. With 7 bases clipped from V and 4 bases from J, the junction kept 5 bases outside the gene matches. This CDR3 is built from 14 residues. From germline, CDR1 is SGDLS and CDR2 YYNGEE. The CDR3: CASGRQGDNEKLFF. The CDR3 region has the DNA TGTGCCAGCGGACGACAGGGGGATAATGAAAAACTGTTTTTT. Supplemented by reference TRBV9 and TRBJ1-4, the full variable domain reads DSGVTQTPKHLITATGQRVTLRCSPRSGDLSVYWYQQSLDQGLQFLIQYYNGEERAKGNILERFSAQQFPDLHSELNLSSLELGDSALYFCASGRQGDNEKLFFGSGTQLSVL.

The chain carries TRBV5-6 and TRBJ2-2; TRBD2 is a possible D gene (5 bases). Germline V gene data show CDR1 as SGHDT and CDR2 as YYEEEE. Trimming stripped 0 bases from V and 7 bases from J, with 10 bases between. This CDR3 has 14 residues. The CDR3 protein is CASSLARTRGELFF. The CDR3 DNA follows: TGTGCCAGCAGCTTGGCCAGGACTCGCGGGGAGCTGTTTTTT.

This rearrangement joins TRBV5-6 to TRBJ2-7; D uncertain. This CDR3 has 14 amino acids. In germline, CDR1 is SGHDT, CDR2 YYEEEE. Between the trimmed V and J ends, which lost 4 bases and 2 bases, there was a span of 13 bases. This chain's CDR3 is CASSPGLATYEQYF. The CDR3 region has the DNA TGTGCCAGCAGCCCGGGTCTTGCAACCTACGAGCAGTACTTC.

The chain uses TRBV28 and TRBJ1-5; a possible D gene is TRBD1 (5 bases). The germline V and J ends were trimmed by 8 bases and 0 bases, with 17 bases remaining between them. Germline CDR1 MDHEN, CDR2 SYDVKM. CDR3 length: 16 residues. DNA for the CDR3: TGTGCCAGCGGCGTGGGGGGTGCAAATAGCAATCAGCCCCAGCATTTT. This translates into CASGVGGANSNQPQHF.

On this clone itself: The DNA is omitted, as the CDR3 cannot be located on it reliably, and the CDR3 follows TCRdb's listing. V usage is TRBV6-2 or TRBV6-3 and J usage is TRBJ2-2; the table's D call TRBD1 went unverified against the DNA. Germline V gene sequence: CDR1 MNHEY, CDR2 SVGEGT. The CDR3 is 16 residues long, ends included. The CDR3 region is CASSFFGQGVSGELFF.

The V and J genes are TRBV29-1 and TRBJ1-5, with a possible D match to TRBD1 (6 bases). The CDR3 is made up of 11 amino acids. CDR1 and CDR2 from the germline V gene are SQVTM and ANQGSEA. The V and J ends lost 4 bases and 9 bases respectively, with 10 bases between them. CDR3: CSVGDKLPQHF. DNA of the CDR3: TGCAGCGTTGGGGACAAGTTGCCCCAGCATTTT. The full variable domain, in which reference TRBV29-1 and TRBJ1-5 provide the parts outside the CDR3, is SAVISQKPSRDICQRGTSLTIQCQVDSQVTMMFWYRQQPGQSLTLIATANQGSEATYESGFVIDKFPISRPNLTFSTLTVSNMSPEDSSIYLCSVGDKLPQHFGDGTRLSIL.

The V gene is TRBV28, the J gene TRBJ2-1; 11 bases agree with TRBD2. V shed 4 bases and J 12 bases; nucleotides not matched to a gene: 8. This CDR3 comprises 14 residues. Germline-derived CDR1 and CDR2 are MDHEN and SYDVKM. The CDR3 sequence: CASSSLAGGIGQFF. The CDR3 nucleotides read TGTGCCAGCAGTTCGCTAGCGGGAGGTATAGGGCAGTTCTTC. Filled out from reference TRBV28 and TRBJ2-1, the complete variable domain reads DVKVTQSSRYLVKRTGEKVFLECVQDMDHENMFWYRQDPGLGLRLIYFSYDVKMKEKGDIPEGYSVSREKKERFSLILESASTNQTSMYLCASSSLAGGIGQFFGPGTRLTVL.

The chain combines TRBV28 with TRBJ1-1, with 9 bases matching TRBD1. CDR3 length: 16 amino acids. Germline V CDR1 and CDR2: MDHEN, SYDVKM. Germline trimming cut 6 bases from V and 5 bases from J; bases unmatched to any gene: 13. CDR3 DNA sequence: TGTGCCAGCAGCCGGGGGACAGGGTTAGTATGGACTGAAGCTTTCTTT. The encoded protein is CASSRGTGLVWTEAFF.

The rearrangement uses TRBV7-2 and TRBJ1-5; D might be TRBD1 (5 bases). This CDR3 region has 14 residues. Germline-derived CDR1 and CDR2 are SGHTA and FQGNSA. V shed 0 bases and J shed 7 bases, with 10 bases lying between them. The CDR3 reads CASSLAGGEQPQHF. Here the CDR3 DNA reads TGTGCCAGCAGCTTAGCTGGGGGGGAACAGCCCCAGCATTTT. The variable domain in full, with the rest retrieved from reference TRBV7-2 and TRBJ1-5, is GAGVSQSPSNKVTEKGKDVELRCDPISGHTALYWYRQSLGQGLEFLIYFQGNSAPDKSGLPSDRFSAERTGGSVSTLTIQRTQQEDSAVYLCASSLAGGEQPQHFGDGTRLSIL.

This chain joins TRBV15 and TRBJ2-3, with no clear D. Trimming took 4 bases from V and 1 from J, leaving 9 bases between them. Germline CDR1 is LNHNV and CDR2 is YYDKDF (reference sequence). The CDR3 spans 14 residues. CDR3 coding DNA: TGTGCCACCAGCACCCGGTCCGGCACAGATACGCAGTATTTT. It encodes CATSTRSGTDTQYF.

The chain is built from TRBV6-4 and TRBJ2-1; TRBD2 matches at 8 bases. The CDR3 extends over 15 amino acids. Trimming cost V 2 bases and J 4 bases; bases outside gene matches: 4. In germline, CDR1 is MRHNA, CDR2 SNTAGT. In DNA form, the CDR3 reads TGTGCCAGCAGTGACGCGGGAGGACCTTACAATGAGCAGTTCTTC. It yields the protein CASSDAGGPYNEQFF.

The J gene is TRBJ2-7, the V gene TRBV4-2, with D tentatively TRBD1 (5 bases). There are 14 residues in the CDR3. In germline, CDR1 is LGHNA, CDR2 YNFKEQ. V shed 4 bases and J shed 0 bases, with 10 bases lying between them. The CDR3 is CASSPQDNSYEQYF. CDR3 bases: TGTGCCAGCAGCCCGCAGGACAACTCCTACGAGCAGTACTTC.